Presented here are 19 T cell receptor beta chains from one specimen sequenced in a study of blood T cell repertoires in COVID-19. Assay: immunoSEQ multiplex PCR; the TCRdb copy retains only in-frame clones and omits some. The sample comprises approximately 400,000 clones, over 75% of which are singletons, and 1% to 1.5% rests with the top ten. Specimen: PBMCs or T cells enriched from blood (not recorded which). Receptors were obtained from a man younger than 45 who had recovered from COVID-19.

As for this clone: The same CDR3 arises from other DNA sequences in this sample as well. J is TRBJ2-5 and V is TRBV6-2 or TRBV6-3; possible D gene TRBD2, 6 bases. Per the germline V gene, CDR1 is MNHEY and CDR2 is SVGEGT. Trimming stripped 2 bases from V and 5 bases from J, with 9 bases between. The CDR3 contains 13 residues. DNA for the CDR3: TGTGCCAGCAGTTACGGTCGGGGGGAGACCCAGTACTTC. Translating gives CASSYGRGETQYF.

This chain connects TRBV7-9 to TRBJ2-1, with D perhaps TRBD1 (6 bases). V was cut by 3 bases and J by 0 bases, with 12 bases left in between. Germline loops: CDR1 SEHNR, CDR2 FQNEAQ (reference sequence). CDR3 length: 16 amino acids. As DNA, the CDR3 is TGTGCCAGCAGCTTTGTAAGGACAGTCTCCTACAATGAGCAGTTCTTC. It is translated as CASSFVRTVSYNEQFF.

This clone was seen a handful of times. In DNA form, the CDR3 reads TGCGCCACCCTCCGGGACAGCTATGGCTACACCTTC. Encoded protein: CATLRDSYGYTF. This chain links TRBV10-2 with TRBJ1-2, with 7 nucleotides matching TRBD1. With V trimmed by 10 bases and J by 4 bases, 6 bases remained unmatched. This CDR3 comprises 12 residues. Germline V gene lookup returns CDR1 WSHSY and CDR2 SAAADI.

This chain joins TRBV7-6 and TRBJ1-5, with 7 bases lining up with TRBD1. The CDR3 consists of 14 residues. The trim removed 4 bases at V and 5 bases at J, leaving 5 bases unmatched. CDR1 is SGHVS and CDR2 is FNYEAQ in the germline V gene. The CDR3: CASSSTGVDQPQHF. The CDR3 DNA reads as TGTGCCAGCAGCTCTACAGGGGTCGATCAGCCCCAGCATTTT.

The rearrangement uses TRBV7-8 and TRBJ1-2; 10 bases line up with TRBD1. After removal of 4 bases from V and 2 bases from J, the junction contained 10 bases not matched to a gene. The CDR3 extends over 17 amino acids. Germline CDR1 reads SGHVS; CDR2 reads FQNEAQ. As DNA, the CDR3 is TGTGCCAGCAGCTCCAGACTCGGGACAGGGGACAACTATGGCTACACCTTC. This codes for CASSSRLGTGDNYGYTF.

The chain carries TRBV18 and TRBJ2-7, with TRBD1 as a possible D gene (6 bases). Germline V gene sequence: CDR1 KGHSH, CDR2 LQKENI. The CDR3 has 12 residues. With 6 bases removed from V and 3 bases from J, the gap between germline ends came to 9 bases. The CDR3 sequence: CASSQGSYEQYF. The CDR3 DNA follows: TGTGCCAGCTCCCAGGGGAGCTACGAGCAGTACTTC.

J is TRBJ1-4 and V is TRBV28; D is undetermined. The length of the CDR3 is 14 residues. Germline V gene data show CDR1 as MDHEN and CDR2 as SYDVKM. V lost 4 bases, J lost 2 bases, and 8 bases lay in between. The CDR3 sequence is CASSSGTTNEKLFF. CDR3 bases: TGTGCCAGCAGTTCAGGTACCACTAATGAAAAACTGTTTTTT.

The chain joins TRBV11-2 to TRBJ1-1; D perhaps matches TRBD1 (6 bases). Trimming cost V 4 bases and J 2 bases, with 11 bases left between them. The CDR3 spans 14 residues. Germline V gives CDR1 SGHAT, CDR2 FQNNGV. The CDR3 sequence is CASSSTGFNTEAFF. Written as DNA, the CDR3 is TGTGCCAGCAGCTCGACAGGTTTCAACACTGAAGCTTTCTTT.

The chain has TRBV11-1 and TRBJ1-2, with TRBD1 matching 7 bases. Germline CDR1 SGHAT, CDR2 FQDESV (reference sequence). This CDR3 has 13 amino acids. The V segment lost 2 bases and the J segment 12 bases; nucleotides outside the gene matches: 9. CDR3 nucleotide sequence: TGTGCCAGCAGCTTATCTCCGACAGGGCGCAACACCTTC. Encoded protein: CASSLSPTGRNTF.

The genes are TRBV5-8 and TRBJ1-2; 12 positions agree with TRBD1. The CDR3 loop spans 15 amino acids. Per germline, CDR1 SGHTS and CDR2 YDEGEE. Trimming at V came to 7 bases and at J to 7 bases, leaving 11 bases not matched to a gene. The CDR3 spells CASDLGDRGLGGYTF. For the CDR3, the DNA is TGTGCCAGCGATTTGGGGGACAGGGGGCTAGGTGGCTACACCTTC.

The genes are TRBV18 and TRBJ1-2; D perhaps matches TRBD1 (5 bases). The CDR3 covers 14 residues. Germline loops: CDR1 KGHSH, CDR2 LQKENI. Deletions cut 3 bases from V and 1 base from J, with 9 bases between. In DNA form, the CDR3 reads TGTGCCAGCTCACCGACAGACGATAACTATGGCTACACCTTC. Protein product: CASSPTDDNYGYTF.

The chain joins TRBV24-1 to TRBJ1-2, with 9 nucleotides matching TRBD1. Unmatched junction bases numbered 6, after V lost 2 bases and J lost 3 bases. CDR1 and CDR2 from the germline V gene are KGHDR and SFDVKD. This CDR3 region has 16 residues. The CDR3 region has the DNA TGTGCCACCAGTGATTGGGGGACAGGGTACTACTATGGCTACACCTTC. As protein: CATSDWGTGYYYGYTF.

The chain recombines TRBV6-5 with TRBJ2-7; possibly TRBD2 for D (6 bases). The germline gives CDR1 MNHEY, CDR2 SVGAGI. The V end was cut by 0 bases, the J end by 0 bases, with 12 bases between. This CDR3 region has 16 residues. CDR3 bases: TGTGCCAGCAGTTACTCGACCCCCGGGAGCTCCTACGAGCAGTACTTC. This gives the protein CASSYSTPGSSYEQYF.

This chain connects TRBV6-5 to TRBJ1-1, with D possibly TRBD1 on 6 matching bases. The CDR3 is 14 amino acids. Germline V gives CDR1 MNHEY, CDR2 SVGAGI. V lost 5 bases and J 1 base, leaving 11 bases between the germline ends. CDR3 region: CASSPQGWNTEAFF. The DNA of the CDR3 is TGTGCCAGCAGTCCACAGGGATGGAACACTGAAGCTTTCTTT.

This clone was picked up one time. This chain connects TRBV6-2 or TRBV6-3 to TRBJ1-5, with D hard to call. In germline, CDR1 is MNHEY, CDR2 SVGEGT. Trimming removed 0 bases at V and 10 bases at J, with 34 bases between. The CDR3 consists of 21 residues. CDR3 region: CASSYSEVVRSSGRVVVPQHF. The CDR3 DNA follows: TGTGCCAGCAGTTACTCGGAGGTGGTTCGCTCATCCGGTCGTGTGGTAGTACCCCAGCATTTT.

V usage is TRBV30 and J usage is TRBJ2-3; D is possibly TRBD2 (7 bases). The CDR3 spans 16 residues. Trimming pared 0 bases from V and 2 bases from J, leaving 15 bases between. CDR1 and CDR2 (germline): GTSNPN, SVGIG (reference sequence). This CDR3 reads CAWSVNGGGPTDTQYF. The DNA of the CDR3 is TGTGCCTGGAGTGTAAATGGGGGGGGCCCCACAGATACGCAGTATTTT.

The genes are TRBV30 and TRBJ2-4, with D possibly TRBD1 on 6 matching bases. CDR1 GTSNPN and CDR2 SVGIG come from the germline V gene (reference sequence). The CDR3 has 15 residues. Trimming stripped 2 bases from V and 9 bases from J, with 20 bases between. This CDR3 reads CAWSTLTGRSGIQYF. The CDR3 DNA reads as TGTGCCTGGAGTACCTTGACAGGCCGAAGCGGCATTCAGTACTTC. The full variable domain, in which reference TRBV30 and TRBJ2-4 provide the parts outside the CDR3, is SQTIHQWPATLVQPVGSPLSLECTVEGTSNPNLYWYRQAAGRGLQLLFYSVGIGQISSEVPQNLSASRPQDRQFILSSKKLLLSDSGFYLCAWSTLTGRSGIQYFGAGTRLSVL.

This chain joins TRBV3-1 (or the pseudogene TRBV3-2) and TRBJ2-7, with 11 bases fitting TRBD1. This CDR3 has 14 amino acids. V lost 4 bases to trimming and J lost 3 bases; unmatched junction nucleotides: 2. Germline V gene lookup returns CDR1 LGHDT and CDR2 YNNKEL (reference sequence). Here the CDR3 DNA reads TGTGCCAGCAGCCCGGGACAGGGGGACTACGAGCAGTACTTC. Protein sequence: CASSPGQGDYEQYF.

The chain couples TRBV9 to TRBJ2-2; no definite D call. CDR3 length: 15 amino acids. CDR1 and CDR2 (germline): SGDLS, YYNGEE. Trimming stripped 1 base from V and 7 bases from J, with 14 bases between. Written as DNA, the CDR3 is TGTGCCAGCAGCGTAATCCCAGCTAGAGGCGGGGAGCTGTTTTTT. It specifies CASSVIPARGGELFF.